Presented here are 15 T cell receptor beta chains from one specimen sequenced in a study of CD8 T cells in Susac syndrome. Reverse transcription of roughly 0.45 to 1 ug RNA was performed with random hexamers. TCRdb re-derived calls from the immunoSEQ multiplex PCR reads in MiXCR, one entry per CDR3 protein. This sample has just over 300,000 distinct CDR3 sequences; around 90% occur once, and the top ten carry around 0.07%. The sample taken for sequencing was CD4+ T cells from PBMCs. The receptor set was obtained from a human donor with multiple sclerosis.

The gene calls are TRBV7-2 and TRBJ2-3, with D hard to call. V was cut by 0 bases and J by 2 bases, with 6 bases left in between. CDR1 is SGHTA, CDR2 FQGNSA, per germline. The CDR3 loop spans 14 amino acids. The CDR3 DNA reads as TGTGCCAGCAGCTTAGCTGCGGCCACAGATACGCAGTATTTT. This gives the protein CASSLAAATDTQYF. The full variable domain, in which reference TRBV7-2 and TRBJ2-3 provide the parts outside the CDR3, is GAGVSQSPSNKVTEKGKDVELRCDPISGHTALYWYRQSLGQGLEFLIYFQGNSAPDKSGLPSDRFSAERTGGSVSTLTIQRTQQEDSAVYLCASSLAAATDTQYFGPGTRLTVL.

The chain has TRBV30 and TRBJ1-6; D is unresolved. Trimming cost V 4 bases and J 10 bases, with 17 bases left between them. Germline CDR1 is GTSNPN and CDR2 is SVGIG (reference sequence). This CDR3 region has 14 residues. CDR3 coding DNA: TGTGCCTGGATTTTAGACGGAACAGTATCACCCCTCCACTTT. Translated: CAWILDGTVSPLHF.

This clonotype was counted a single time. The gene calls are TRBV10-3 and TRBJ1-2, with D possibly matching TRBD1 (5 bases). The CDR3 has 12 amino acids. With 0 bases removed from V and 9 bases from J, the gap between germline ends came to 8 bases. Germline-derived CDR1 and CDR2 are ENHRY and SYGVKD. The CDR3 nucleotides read TGTGCCATCAGTGAGTCTCAGGGCCGCTACACCTTC. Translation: CAISESQGRYTF.

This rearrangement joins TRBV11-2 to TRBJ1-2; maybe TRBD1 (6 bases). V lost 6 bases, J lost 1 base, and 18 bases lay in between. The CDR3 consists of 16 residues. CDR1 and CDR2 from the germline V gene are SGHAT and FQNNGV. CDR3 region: CASRTLGAGNNYGYTF. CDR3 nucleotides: TGTGCCAGCAGGACGCTGGGGGCAGGAAATAACTATGGCTACACCTTC.

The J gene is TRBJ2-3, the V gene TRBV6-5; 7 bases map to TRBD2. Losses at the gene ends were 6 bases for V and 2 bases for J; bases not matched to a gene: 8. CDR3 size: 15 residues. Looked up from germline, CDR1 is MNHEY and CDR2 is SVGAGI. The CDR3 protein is CASRLAKRDTDTQYF. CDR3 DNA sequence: TGTGCCAGCAGACTCGCTAAGCGGGACACAGATACGCAGTATTTT.

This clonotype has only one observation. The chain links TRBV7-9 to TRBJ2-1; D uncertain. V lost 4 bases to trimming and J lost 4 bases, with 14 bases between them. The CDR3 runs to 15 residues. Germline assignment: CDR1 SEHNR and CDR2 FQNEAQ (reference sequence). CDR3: CASSSDAGKYNEQFF. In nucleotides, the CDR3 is TGTGCCAGCAGCTCGGACGCTGGAAAATACAATGAGCAGTTCTTC.

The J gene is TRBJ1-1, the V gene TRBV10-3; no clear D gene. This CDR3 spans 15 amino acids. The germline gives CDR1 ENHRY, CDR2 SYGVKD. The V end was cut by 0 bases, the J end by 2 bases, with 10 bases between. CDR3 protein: CAISESSLLNTEAFF. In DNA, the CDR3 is TGTGCCATCAGTGAGTCCTCTCTTCTCAACACTGAAGCTTTCTTT.

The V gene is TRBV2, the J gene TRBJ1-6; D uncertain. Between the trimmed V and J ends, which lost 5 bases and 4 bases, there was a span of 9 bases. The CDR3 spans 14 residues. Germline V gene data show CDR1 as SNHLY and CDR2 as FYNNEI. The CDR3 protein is CASSKNSYNSPLHF. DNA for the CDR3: TGTGCCAGCAGTAAAAACAGTTATAATTCACCCCTCCACTTT.

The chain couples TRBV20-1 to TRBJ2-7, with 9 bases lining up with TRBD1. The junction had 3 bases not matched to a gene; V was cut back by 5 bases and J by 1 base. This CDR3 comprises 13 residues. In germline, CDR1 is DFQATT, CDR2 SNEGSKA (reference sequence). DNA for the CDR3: TGCAGTGCTGGGACAGGGCCTTCCTACGAGCAGTACTTC. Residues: CSAGTGPSYEQYF.

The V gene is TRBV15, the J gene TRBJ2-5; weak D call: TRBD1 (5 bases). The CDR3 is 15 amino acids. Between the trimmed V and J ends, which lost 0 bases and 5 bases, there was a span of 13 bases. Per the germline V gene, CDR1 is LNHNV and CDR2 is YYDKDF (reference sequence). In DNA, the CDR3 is TGTGCCACCAGCAGAGACGGCAGGGCCCTTGAGACCCAGTACTTC. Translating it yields CATSRDGRALETQYF.

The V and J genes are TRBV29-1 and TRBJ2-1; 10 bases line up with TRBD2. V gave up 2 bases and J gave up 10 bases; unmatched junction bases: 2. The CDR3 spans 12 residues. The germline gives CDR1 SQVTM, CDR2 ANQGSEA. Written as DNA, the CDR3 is TGCAGCGTTGAAAAGACTAGCGGGGAGCAGTTCTTC. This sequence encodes CSVEKTSGEQFF.

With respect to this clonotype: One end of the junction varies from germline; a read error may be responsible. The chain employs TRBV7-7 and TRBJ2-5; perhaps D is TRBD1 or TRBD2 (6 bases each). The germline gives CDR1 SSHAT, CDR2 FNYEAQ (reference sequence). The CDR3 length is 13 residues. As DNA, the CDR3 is TGTGCTAGCAGCTACGGAGGGGGAGAGACCCGGTACTTC. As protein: CASSYGGGETRYF.

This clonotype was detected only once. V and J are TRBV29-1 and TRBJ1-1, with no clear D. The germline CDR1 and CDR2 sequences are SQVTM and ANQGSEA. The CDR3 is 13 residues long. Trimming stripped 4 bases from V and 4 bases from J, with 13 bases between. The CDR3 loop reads CSVATGFGTEAFF. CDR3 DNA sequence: TGCAGCGTTGCAACGGGCTTTGGCACTGAAGCTTTCTTT.

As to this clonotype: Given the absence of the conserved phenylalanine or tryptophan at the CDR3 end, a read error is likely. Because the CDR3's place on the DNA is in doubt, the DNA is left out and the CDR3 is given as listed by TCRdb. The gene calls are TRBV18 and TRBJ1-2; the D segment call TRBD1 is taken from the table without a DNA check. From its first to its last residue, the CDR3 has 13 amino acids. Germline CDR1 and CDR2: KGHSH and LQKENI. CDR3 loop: CASSLVTRGSYDL.

CDR3 region: CASSLGQDGVADGYTF. The DNA for the CDR3 is TGTGCCAGCAGCTTAGGACAGGACGGGGTGGCAGATGGCTACACCTTC. J is TRBJ1-2 and V is TRBV7-9; D may be TRBD1 (6 bases). The CDR3 length is 16 residues. Germline CDR1 reads SEHNR; CDR2 reads FQNEAQ (reference sequence). Trimming pared 1 base from V and 6 bases from J, leaving 18 bases between.